The entry below gives a single T cell receptor (beta chain) sequence along with its context. Its antigen is still unknown. RNA was extracted and reverse transcribed into cDNA as the sequencing template. The assay was immunoSEQ multiplex PCR, and TCRdb's table has in-frame clones only and misses some. There are over 100,000 clones in the sample; about 50% occur only once, and roughly 0.5% lies in the top ten. Treatment of the sample: oral pan-JAK inhibitor, 5-10 mg twice daily. Trimming stripped 6 bases from V and 0 bases from J, with 12 bases between. CDR1 is SEHNR and CDR2 is FQNEAQ in the germline V gene (reference sequence). The CDR3 loop spans 14 amino acids. The data originate from a study of CD8+ T cells in alopecia areata. Overall study context: Tofacitinib was taken orally by treated patients, and the dose was 5 to 10 mg twice daily. The SALT score measured affected scalp surface percentage in treated patients.

Whole-study findings and limits: Mouse data revealed clearer TCR sharing than patient data did, a gap possibly tied to HLA. Within the top 100, expanded CD8+ clones significantly decreased with tofacitinib, as did scalp clonality.

This chain uses TRBV7-9 with TRBJ2-7; no reliable D call. The sequence derives from a human donor with alopecia areata. The sample was CD4+ T cells sorted from blood, taken at week 4, from a patient treated with tofacitinib. In DNA form, the CDR3 reads TGTGCCAGCAGGTTGGACGGATTCTCCTACGAGCAGTACTTC. Its translation: CASRLDGFSYEQYF.